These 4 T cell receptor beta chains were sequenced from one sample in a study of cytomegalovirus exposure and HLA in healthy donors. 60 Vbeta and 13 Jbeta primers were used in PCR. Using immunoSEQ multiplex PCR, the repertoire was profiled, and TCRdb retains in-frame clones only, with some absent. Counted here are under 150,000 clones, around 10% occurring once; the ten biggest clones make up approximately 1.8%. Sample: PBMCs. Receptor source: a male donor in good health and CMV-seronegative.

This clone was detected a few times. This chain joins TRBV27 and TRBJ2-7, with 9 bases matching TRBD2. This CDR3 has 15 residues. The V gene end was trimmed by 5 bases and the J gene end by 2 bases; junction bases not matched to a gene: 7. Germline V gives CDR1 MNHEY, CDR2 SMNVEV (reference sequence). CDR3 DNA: TGTGCCAGCAGTCTAACTAGCGGGTTCCCCTACGAGCAGTACTTC. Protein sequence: CASSLTSGFPYEQYF.

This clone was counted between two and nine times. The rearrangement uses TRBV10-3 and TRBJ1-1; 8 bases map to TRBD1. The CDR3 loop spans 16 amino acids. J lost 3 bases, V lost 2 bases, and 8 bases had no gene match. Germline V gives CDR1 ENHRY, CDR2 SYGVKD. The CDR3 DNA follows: TGTGCCATCAGTGAGCGGCAGACAGGGGCTTACACTGAAGCTTTCTTT. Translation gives CAISERQTGAYTEAFF.

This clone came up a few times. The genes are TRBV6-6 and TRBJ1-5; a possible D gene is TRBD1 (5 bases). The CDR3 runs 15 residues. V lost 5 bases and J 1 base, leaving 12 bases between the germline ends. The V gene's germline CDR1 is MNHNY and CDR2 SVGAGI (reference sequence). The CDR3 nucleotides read TGTGCCAGCAGTGACAGAATTGTGAGCAATCAGCCCCAGCATTTT. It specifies CASSDRIVSNQPQHF.

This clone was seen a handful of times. The CDR3 protein is CASSYRGDTEAFF. CDR3 in DNA: TGTGCCAGCAGCTACAGGGGAGACACTGAAGCTTTCTTT. V and J are TRBV6-1 and TRBJ1-1, with 7 bases matching TRBD1. There are 13 residues in the CDR3. Trimming cost V 6 bases and J 3 bases; bases outside gene matches: 4. The germline gives CDR1 MNHNS, CDR2 SASEGT.